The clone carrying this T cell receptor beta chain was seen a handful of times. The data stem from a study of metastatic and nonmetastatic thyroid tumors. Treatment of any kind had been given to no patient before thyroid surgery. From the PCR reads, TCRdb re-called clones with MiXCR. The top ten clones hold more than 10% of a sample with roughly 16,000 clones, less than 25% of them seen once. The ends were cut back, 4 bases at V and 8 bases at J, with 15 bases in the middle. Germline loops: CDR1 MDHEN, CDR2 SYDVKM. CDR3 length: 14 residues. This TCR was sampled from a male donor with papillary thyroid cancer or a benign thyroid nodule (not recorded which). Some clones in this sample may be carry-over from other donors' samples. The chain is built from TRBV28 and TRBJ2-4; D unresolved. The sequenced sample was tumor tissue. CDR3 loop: CASSSPGVWDIQYF. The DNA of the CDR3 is TGTGCCAGCAGTTCCCCAGGTGTGTGGGACATTCAGTACTTC.